Here is one TCR beta chain with its context. Sequencing was performed with immunoSEQ multiplex PCR; in TCRdb, only in-frame clones are kept and a portion is missing. The sample has more than 65,000 clones, about nine tenths seen once; the top ten hold around 8.6%. This sample is drawn from a study of blood T cell repertoires in COVID-19. Study-level background: PBMCs, B-cell-depleted T cells, or T cells were the source of the cDNA or gDNA that made up the material.

Germline V gene data show CDR1 as KGHSH and CDR2 as LQKENI. Losses at the gene ends were 3 bases for V and 5 bases for J; bases not matched to a gene: 15. The CDR3 runs 18 residues. The rearrangement uses TRBV18 and TRBJ1-5; 8 nucleotides align to TRBD1. Sequences were obtained from peripheral blood. This sequence was found in a man aged 45 to 65 with acute or convalescent COVID-19. CDR3 nucleotides: TGTGCCAGCTCACCCGGTGGCAGGGGGCGAGGTTCGGATCAGCCCCAGCATTTT. Encoded protein: CASSPGGRGRGSDQPQHF.